This T cell receptor (beta chain) was obtained from a study of T-cell reconstitution after alpha-beta-depleted transplantation in children. Notes on the study in general: Several hundred expanded graft clones reportedly supplied alpha-beta T cells about two months after transplant.

The germline V and J ends were trimmed by 2 bases and 2 bases, with 15 bases remaining between them. Germline assignment: CDR1 MNHEY and CDR2 SVGEGT. This CDR3 is 16 amino acids long. TCRbeta library construction was performed incorporating unique molecular identifiers. TCRdb analysed the PCR reads with MiXCR anew, one entry per CDR3 protein. The sample carries 450,000 to 550,000 distinct CDR3 sequences, approximately 10% recorded once. This clonotype was found many times. Its antigen is as yet unknown. This TCR derives from a female patient aged 2-9 years who had a stem cell transplant for aplastic anemia, so the T cells may come from the graft donor. This material consisted of PBMCs, mostly from graft donor cells, taken 180 days after TCRalphabeta/CD19-depleted stem cell transplant. The V call is TRBV6-2 or TRBV6-3, the J call TRBJ1-2; no clear D. CDR3 in amino acids: CASSYRLTTLNYGYTF. CDR3 in DNA: TGTGCCAGCAGTTACCGTCTAACCACGTTGAACTATGGCTACACCTTC.